The T cell receptor (beta chain) described here comes from a study of blood T cell repertoires in COVID-19. Seattle enrolled patients during active infection and tracked them longitudinally. The CDR3 consists of 14 residues. The V gene's germline CDR1 is SNHLY and CDR2 FYNNEI. J lost 7 bases, V lost 4 bases, and 2 bases had no gene match. The table came from immunoSEQ multiplex PCR; TCRdb's copy has only in-frame clones and leaves some out. Among roughly 410,000 clones listed, approximately 90% were seen once. The sample consisted of peripheral blood. This clonotype originated in a woman aged 40 to 55 with COVID-19, enrolled during active disease. V gene TRBV2 combines with J gene TRBJ1-6; 9 bases are shared with TRBD1. CDR3 DNA: TGTGCCAGCAGTGGAGGGACAGGGAATTCACCCCTCCACTTT. Its protein is CASSGGTGNSPLHF.